The clone carrying this T cell receptor beta chain has a handful of counts. V lost 6 bases, J lost 0 bases, and 8 bases lay in between. This CDR3 has 13 amino acids. Germline CDR1 is MNHNY and CDR2 is SVGAGI (reference sequence). These data belong to a study of cytomegalovirus exposure and HLA in healthy donors. PCR was performed using 60 Vbeta and 13 Jbeta primers. The method was immunoSEQ multiplex PCR; TCRdb's version includes in-frame clones alone and lacks a portion of them. The data show approximately 140,000 clones, with 82% seen just once and 2.7% held by the top ten. This TCR derives from a boy younger than 10 in good health and CMV-seronegative. Specimen: PBMCs. The chain recombines TRBV6-6 with TRBJ1-1; D gene unclear. CDR3 DNA: TGTGCCAGCAGCCAAACAGTGAACACTGAAGCTTTCTTT. This sequence encodes CASSQTVNTEAFF.